Listed below are T cell receptor beta chains from one sample, sequenced in a study of cytomegalovirus exposure and HLA in healthy donors. Sequenced by immunoSEQ multiplex PCR; TCRdb stores in-frame clones only, minus some. The sample features around 100,000 clones, with approximately 0.6% in its top ten. Sequencing was performed on PBMCs. Receptors originate from a man between 45 and 60 years old in good health and CMV-seronegative. Both conserved end residues are part of each CDR3. A D gene is named only where the DNA matches it firmly.

TRBJ1-5 | . | TRBV5-8 | TGTGCCAGCAGCCCTAACAGGGTGGGTCAGCCCCAGCATTTT | CASSPNRVGQPQHF
TRBJ1-5 | . | TRBV19 | TGTGCCAGCTCTTTGAGGGCATATAGCAATCAGCCCCAGCATTTT | CASSLRAYSNQPQHF
TRBJ2-2 | . | TRBV4-3 | TGCGCCAGCAGCCAAGAAGCAGTAGCAGCGACGAACACCGGGGAGCTGTTTTTT | CASSQEAVAATNTGELFF
TRBJ2-1 | TRBD2 | TRBV11-3 | TGTGCCAGCAGCTCTGGACTAGTTCTCGGGGCGTTCTTC | CASSSGLVLGAFF
TRBJ1-2 | . | TRBV5-1 | TGCGCCAGCAGCTCAGGGAACAATGGCTACACCTTC | CASSSGNNGYTF
TRBJ1-3 | . | TRBV10-3 | TGTGCCACTCATTCAGGGTCTGGAAACACCATATATTTT | CATHSGSGNTIYF
TRBJ2-1 | . | TRBV7-8 | TGTGCCAGCAGCCCCACACAGGGCCTTCCTTACAATGAGCAGTTCTTC | CASSPTQGLPYNEQFF
TRBJ1-5 | . | TRBV7-2 | TGTGCCAGCAGCCCGTATAGCAATCAGCCCCAGCATTTT | CASSPYSNQPQHF
TRBJ2-2 | TRBD2 | TRBV12-5 | TGTGCTAGTGGTTTGGTTAGCGGGAGGACCGGGGGGCTGTTTTTT | CASGLVSGRTGGLFF
TRBJ1-5 | . | TRBV5-4 | TGTGCCAGCAGCTTGGCCGTCGGTCAGCCCCAGCATTTT | CASSLAVGQPQHF
TRBJ2-2 | . | TRBV2 | TGTGCCAAAGGACAGAACACCGGGGAGCTGTTTTTT | CAKGQNTGELFF
TRBJ1-1 | . | TRBV27 | TGTGCCAGCCGCCTAAGGCAGGGTAACACTGAAGCTTTCTTT | CASRLRQGNTEAFF
TRBJ2-7 | TRBD1 | TRBV7-9 | TGTGCCAGCAGCTTGCCCCCGGGACAGGTCTCCTACGAGCAGTACTTC | CASSLPPGQVSYEQYF
TRBJ2-2 | TRBD2 | TRBV9 | TGTGCCAGCAGGGGAGGGCGTGACACCGGGGAGCTGTTTTTT | CASRGGRDTGELFF
TRBJ1-1 | TRBD1 | TRBV5-4 | TGTGCCAGCAGCGGGGGAGGACAGGGGTTGTTTGTTCACACTGAAGCTTTCTTT | CASSGGGQGLFVHTEAFF
TRBJ1-2 | TRBD1 | TRBV6-1 | TGTGCCAGCAGGGACAGGGCCGACTATGGCTACACCTTC | CASRDRADYGYTF
TRBJ2-5 | TRBD1 | TRBV4-1 | TGCGCCAGCAGCCAAGACCGGGACAGGGAGGGGGAGACCCAGTACTTC | CASSQDRDREGETQYF
TRBJ2-5 | . | TRBV6-6 | TGTGCCAGCAGTCAAGACGGGAGTCAAGAGACCCAGTACTTC | CASSQDGSQETQYF
TRBJ1-6 | . | TRBV19 | TGTGCCAGTAGTATCACACCCAGCTCCTATAATTCACCCCTCCACTTT | CASSITPSSYNSPLHF
TRBJ2-4 | . | TRBV7-2 | TGTGCCAGCAGCACCAGCAGGGTACCTCAGTACTTC | CASSTSRVPQYF
TRBJ1-1 | . | TRBV4-3 | TGCGCCAGCAGCCAAGTCCCAGAGAACACTGAAGCTTTCTTT | CASSQVPENTEAFF
TRBJ2-1 | . | TRBV18 | TGTGCCAGCTCACCCACGGACAATGAGCAGTTCTTC | CASSPTDNEQFF
TRBJ1-2 | TRBD1 | TRBV18 | TGTGCCAGCTCACCCGACAGGGGACCGGAAGGCTACACCTTC | CASSPDRGPEGYTF
TRBJ1-5 | . | TRBV7-2 | TGTGCCAGCAGCTCCCAGGCACAGCAGCCCCAGCATTTT | CASSSQAQQPQHF
TRBJ2-7 | . | TRBV23-1 | TGCGCCAGCAGTCAATCCAACAGGGTAGAAGACGAGCAGTACTTC | CASSQSNRVEDEQYF
TRBJ2-7 | TRBD2 | TRBV9 | TGTGCCAGCAGCGTATATACTAGCGGGAGGGAGCAGTACTTC | CASSVYTSGREQYF
TRBJ2-5 | TRBD2 | TRBV7-6 | TGTGCCAGCAGCTTAGTCGGGGAGGGTTGGGAAGAGACCCAGTACTTC | CASSLVGEGWEETQYF
TRBJ1-3 | . | TRBV15 | TGTGCCACCAGCAGAGGCCAGGGCCTCTACTCTGGAAACACCATATATTTT | CATSRGQGLYSGNTIYF
TRBJ1-1 | . | TRBV5-1 | TGCGCCAGCAGCCTGGGAGTTTCGAACACTGAAGCTTTCTTT | CASSLGVSNTEAFF
TRBJ2-1 | TRBD2 | TRBV9 | TGTGCCAGCAGCGCCGGACTAGCGGGAGATCTTGAGCAGTTCTTC | CASSAGLAGDLEQFF
TRBJ2-6 | . | TRBV29-1 | TGCAGCGTTGAGGGGGGGGGCAGGGGAACCGGGGCCAACGTCCTGACTTTC | CSVEGGGRGTGANVLTF
TRBJ1-4 | TRBD1 | TRBV11-3 | TGTGCCAGCAGCGTAAACAGGGGGGAACTGTTTTTT | CASSVNRGELFF
TRBJ2-6 | TRBD1 | TRBV18 | TGTGCCAGCCACAGGGGACAGGGGAGCTCTGGGGCCAACGTCCTGACTTTC | CASHRGQGSSGANVLTF
TRBJ2-7 | . | TRBV5-1 | TGCGCCAGCAGCTTGGACGGGAATAACTACGAGCAGTACTTC | CASSLDGNNYEQYF
TRBJ1-6 | . | TRBV2 | TGTGCCAGCAGTGAGTCCCCCCCGGGAGGTAATTCACCCCTCCACTTT | CASSESPPGGNSPLHF
TRBJ2-2 | . | TRBV7-2 | TGTGCCAGCAGCGCACGACAGGCCGCGAACACCGGGGAGCTGTTTTTT | CASSARQAANTGELFF
TRBJ1-1 | . | TRBV18 | TGTGCCAGCTCACCCTCGGGCCTCGAGGGCACTGAAGCTTTCTTT | CASSPSGLEGTEAFF
TRBJ2-1 | . | TRBV30 | TGTGCCTGGAGTGTACAGGCAGCGATCGATGAGCAGTTCTTC | CAWSVQAAIDEQFF
TRBJ1-1 | TRBD1 | TRBV30 | TGTGCCTGGAGGGTACAGGGGGCGCGGGCTGAAGCTTTCTTT | CAWRVQGARAEAFF
TRBJ2-3 | . | TRBV4-3 | TGCGCCAGCAGCCAAGTGCGAACAGATACGCAGTATTTT | CASSQVRTDTQYF
TRBJ2-7 | TRBD2 | TRBV25-1 | TGTGCCAGCAGTGCCAGCGGGAGGGCGGACGAGCAGTACTTC | CASSASGRADEQYF
TRBJ1-5 | TRBD1 | TRBV6-1 | TGTGCCAGCACTCCCGACAGGGTCAATCAGCCCCAGCATTTT | CASTPDRVNQPQHF
TRBJ1-1 | . | TRBV19 | TGTGCCAGTAGTAAGGTCCCCTACAGGGTTTTCGGAGCTTTCTTT | CASSKVPYRVFGAFF
TRBJ2-7 | TRBD1 | TRBV4-3 | TGCGCCAGCAGCCAAGAACTACCGGACAGGGCCGAGCAGTACTTC | CASSQELPDRAEQYF
TRBJ2-1 | TRBD2 | TRBV18 | TGTGCCAGCTCACCACCGTTAGCGGGAGCGGGAGATGAGCAGTTCTTC | CASSPPLAGAGDEQFF
TRBJ2-7 | . | TRBV7-2 | TGTGCCAGCAGCTTCAGACAGACCTACGAGCAGTACTTC | CASSFRQTYEQYF